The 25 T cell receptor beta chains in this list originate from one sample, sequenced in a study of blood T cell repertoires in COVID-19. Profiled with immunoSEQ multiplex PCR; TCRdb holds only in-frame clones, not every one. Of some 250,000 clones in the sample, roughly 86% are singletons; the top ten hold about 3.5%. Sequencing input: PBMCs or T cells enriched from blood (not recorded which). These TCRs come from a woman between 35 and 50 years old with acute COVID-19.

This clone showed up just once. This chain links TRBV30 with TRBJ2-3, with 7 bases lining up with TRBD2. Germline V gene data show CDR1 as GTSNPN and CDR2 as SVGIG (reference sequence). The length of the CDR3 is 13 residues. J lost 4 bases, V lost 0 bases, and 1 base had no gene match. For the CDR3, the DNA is TGTGCCTGGAGTGTACTAGCGTCAGATACGCAGTATTTT. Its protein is CAWSVLASDTQYF.

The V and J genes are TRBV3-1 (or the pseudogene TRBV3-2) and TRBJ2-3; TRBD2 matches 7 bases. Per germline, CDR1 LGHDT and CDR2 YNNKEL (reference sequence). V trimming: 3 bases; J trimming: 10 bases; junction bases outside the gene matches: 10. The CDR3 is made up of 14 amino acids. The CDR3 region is CASSQGGRAPAQYF. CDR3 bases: TGTGCCAGCAGCCAGGGTGGGAGGGCCCCAGCGCAGTATTTT.

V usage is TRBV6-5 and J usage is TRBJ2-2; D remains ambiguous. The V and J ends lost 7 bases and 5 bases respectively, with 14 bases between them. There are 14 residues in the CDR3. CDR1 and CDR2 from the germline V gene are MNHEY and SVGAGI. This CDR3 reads CASTEDWLTGELFF. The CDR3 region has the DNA TGTGCCAGCACCGAAGACTGGTTAACCGGGGAGCTGTTTTTT.

CDR3 region: CASSGNQAGGPGEQFF. CDR3 coding DNA: TGTGCCAGCAGTGGGAACCAAGCGGGAGGGCCAGGTGAGCAGTTCTTC. This rearrangement joins TRBV2 to TRBJ2-1; 10 bases align to TRBD2. The CDR3 spans 16 residues. Germline V lookup: CDR1 SNHLY, CDR2 FYNNEI. V dropped 4 bases and J dropped 9; count of bases not matched to a gene: 12.

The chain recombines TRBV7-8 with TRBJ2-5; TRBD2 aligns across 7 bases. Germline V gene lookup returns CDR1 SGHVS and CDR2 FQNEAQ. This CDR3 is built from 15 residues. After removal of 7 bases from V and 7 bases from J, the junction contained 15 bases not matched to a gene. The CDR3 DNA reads TGTGCCAGCACTGCTTTAAGCGGGACCGGTGGGACCCAGTACTTC. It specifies CASTALSGTGGTQYF. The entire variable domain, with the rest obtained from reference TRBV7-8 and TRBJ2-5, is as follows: GAGVSQSPRYKVAKRGQDVALRCDPISGHVSLFWYQQALGQGPEFLTYFQNEAQLDKSGLPSDRFFAERPEGSVSTLKIQRTQQEDSAVYLCASTALSGTGGTQYFGPGTRLLVL.

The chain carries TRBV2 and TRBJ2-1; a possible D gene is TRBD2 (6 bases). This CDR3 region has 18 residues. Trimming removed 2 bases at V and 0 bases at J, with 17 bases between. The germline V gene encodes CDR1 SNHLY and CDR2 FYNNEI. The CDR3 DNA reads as TGTGCCAGCAGTGAAAGTTTGGTCGGGGGTTTCTCCTACAATGAGCAGTTCTTC. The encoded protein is CASSESLVGGFSYNEQFF.

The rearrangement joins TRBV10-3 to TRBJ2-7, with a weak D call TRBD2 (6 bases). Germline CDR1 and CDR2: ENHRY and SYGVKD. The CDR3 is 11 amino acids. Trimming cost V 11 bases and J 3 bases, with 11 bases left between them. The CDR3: CAPGVGYEQYF. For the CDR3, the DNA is TGTGCCCCGGGGGTAGGCTACGAGCAGTACTTC.

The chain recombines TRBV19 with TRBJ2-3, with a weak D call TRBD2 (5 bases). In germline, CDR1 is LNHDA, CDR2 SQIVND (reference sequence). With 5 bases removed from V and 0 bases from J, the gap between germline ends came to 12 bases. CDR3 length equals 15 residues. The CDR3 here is CASSPERSSTDTQYF. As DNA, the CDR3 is TGTGCCAGTAGTCCGGAGCGGTCTAGCACAGATACGCAGTATTTT.

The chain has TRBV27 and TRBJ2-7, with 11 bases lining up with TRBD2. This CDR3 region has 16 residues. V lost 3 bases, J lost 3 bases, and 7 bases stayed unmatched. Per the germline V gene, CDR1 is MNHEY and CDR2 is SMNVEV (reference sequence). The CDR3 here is CASSFVASGRNYEQYF. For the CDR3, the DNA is TGTGCCAGCAGTTTCGTGGCTAGCGGGAGGAACTACGAGCAGTACTTC.

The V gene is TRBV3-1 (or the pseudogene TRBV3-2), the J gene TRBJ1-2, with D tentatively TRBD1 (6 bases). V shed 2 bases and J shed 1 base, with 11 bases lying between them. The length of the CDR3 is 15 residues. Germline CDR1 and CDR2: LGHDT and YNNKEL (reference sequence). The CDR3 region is CASSQPGHNNYGYTF. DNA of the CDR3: TGTGCCAGCAGCCAACCGGGACATAATAACTATGGCTACACCTTC.

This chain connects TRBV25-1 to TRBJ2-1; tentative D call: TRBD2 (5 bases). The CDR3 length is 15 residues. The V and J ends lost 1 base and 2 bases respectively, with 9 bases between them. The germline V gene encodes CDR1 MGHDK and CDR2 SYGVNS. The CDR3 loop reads CASSEFERAYNEQFF. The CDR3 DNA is TGTGCCAGCAGTGAATTCGAGAGGGCCTACAATGAGCAGTTCTTC.

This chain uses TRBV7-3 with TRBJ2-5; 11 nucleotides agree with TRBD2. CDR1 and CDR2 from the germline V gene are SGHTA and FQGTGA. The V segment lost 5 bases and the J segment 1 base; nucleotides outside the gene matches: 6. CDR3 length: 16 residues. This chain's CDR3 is CASSTSGTSGQETQYF. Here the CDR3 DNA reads TGTGCCAGCAGCACTTCCGGGACTAGCGGCCAAGAGACCCAGTACTTC. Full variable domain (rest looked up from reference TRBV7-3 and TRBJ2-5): GAGVSQTPSNKVTEKGKYVELRCDPISGHTALYWYRQSLGQGPEFLIYFQGTGAADDSGLPNDRFFAVRPEGSVSTLKIQRTERGDSAVYLCASSTSGTSGQETQYFGPGTRLLVL.

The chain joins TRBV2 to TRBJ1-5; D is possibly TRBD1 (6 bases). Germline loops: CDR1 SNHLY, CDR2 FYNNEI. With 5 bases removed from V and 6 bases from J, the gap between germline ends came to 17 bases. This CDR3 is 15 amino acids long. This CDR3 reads CASSLQGVSLQPQHF. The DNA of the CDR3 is TGTGCCAGCAGTCTACAGGGAGTCAGCCTTCAGCCCCAGCATTTT.

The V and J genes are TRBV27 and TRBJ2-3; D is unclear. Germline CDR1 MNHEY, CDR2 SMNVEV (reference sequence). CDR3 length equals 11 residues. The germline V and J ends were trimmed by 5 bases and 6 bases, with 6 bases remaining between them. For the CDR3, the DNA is TGTGCCAGCAGTATACACGATACGCAGTATTTT. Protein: CASSIHDTQYF.

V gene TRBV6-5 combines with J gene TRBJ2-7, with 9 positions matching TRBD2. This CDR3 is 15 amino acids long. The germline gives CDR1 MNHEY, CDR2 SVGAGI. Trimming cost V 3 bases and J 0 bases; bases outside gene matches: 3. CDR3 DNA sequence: TGTGCCAGCAGTTATCTAGCGGGACACTCCTACGAGCAGTACTTC. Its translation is CASSYLAGHSYEQYF.

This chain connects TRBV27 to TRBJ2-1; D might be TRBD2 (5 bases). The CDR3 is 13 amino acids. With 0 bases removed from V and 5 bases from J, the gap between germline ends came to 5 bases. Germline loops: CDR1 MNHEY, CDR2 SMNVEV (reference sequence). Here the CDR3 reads CASSLSGDNEQFF. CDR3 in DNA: TGTGCCAGCAGTTTATCGGGAGACAATGAGCAGTTCTTC.

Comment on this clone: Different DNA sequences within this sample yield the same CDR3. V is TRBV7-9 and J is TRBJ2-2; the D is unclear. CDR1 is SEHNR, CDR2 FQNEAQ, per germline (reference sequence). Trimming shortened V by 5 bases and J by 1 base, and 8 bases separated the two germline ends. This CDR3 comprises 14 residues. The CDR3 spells CASSPTGNTGELFF. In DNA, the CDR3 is TGTGCCAGCAGCCCCACGGGGAACACCGGGGAGCTGTTTTTT.

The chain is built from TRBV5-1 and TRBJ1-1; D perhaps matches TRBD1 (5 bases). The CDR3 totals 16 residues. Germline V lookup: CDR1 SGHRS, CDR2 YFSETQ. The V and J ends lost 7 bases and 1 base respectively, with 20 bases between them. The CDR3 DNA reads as TGCGCCAGCGGCCCTCTCGGGGGATTGGGGAACACTGAAGCTTTCTTT. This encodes CASGPLGGLGNTEAFF. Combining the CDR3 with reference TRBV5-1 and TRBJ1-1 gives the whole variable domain KAGVTQTPRYLIKTRGQQVTLSCSPISGHRSVSWYQQTPGQGLQFLFEYFSETQRNKGNFPGRFSGRQFSNSRSEMNVSTLELGDSALYLCASGPLGGLGNTEAFFGQGTRLTVV.

The CDR3 coding sequence is TGTGCCAGCAGCCCCTTCACGGGAGCCCCAGATACGCAGTATTTT. Protein sequence: CASSPFTGAPDTQYF. The chain uses TRBV6-5 and TRBJ2-3; the D gene is possibly TRBD2 (6 bases). There are 15 residues in the CDR3. Germline V gives CDR1 MNHEY, CDR2 SVGAGI. The V end was cut by 6 bases, the J end by 4 bases, with 17 bases between.

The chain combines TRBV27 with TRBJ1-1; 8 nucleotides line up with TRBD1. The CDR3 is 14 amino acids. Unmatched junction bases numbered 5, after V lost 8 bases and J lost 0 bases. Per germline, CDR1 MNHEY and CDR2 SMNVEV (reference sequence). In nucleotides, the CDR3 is TGTGCCAGCGCAGACAGGGGAATGAACACTGAAGCTTTCTTT. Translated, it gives CASADRGMNTEAFF.

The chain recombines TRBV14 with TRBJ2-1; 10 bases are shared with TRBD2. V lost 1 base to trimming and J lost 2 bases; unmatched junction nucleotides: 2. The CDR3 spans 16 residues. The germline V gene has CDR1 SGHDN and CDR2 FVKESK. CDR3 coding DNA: TGTGCCAGCAGCCAAGTCACTAGCGGGACCTACAATGAGCAGTTCTTC. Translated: CASSQVTSGTYNEQFF.

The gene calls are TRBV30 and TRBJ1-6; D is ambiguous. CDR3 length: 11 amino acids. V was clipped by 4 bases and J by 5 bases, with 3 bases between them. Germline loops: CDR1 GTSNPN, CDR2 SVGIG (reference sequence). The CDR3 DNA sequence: TGTGCCTGGACCAATAATTCACCCCTCCACTTT. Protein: CAWTNNSPLHF.

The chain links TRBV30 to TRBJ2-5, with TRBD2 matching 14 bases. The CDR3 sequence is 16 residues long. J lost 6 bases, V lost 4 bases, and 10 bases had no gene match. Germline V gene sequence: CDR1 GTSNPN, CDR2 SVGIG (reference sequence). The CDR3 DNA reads TGTGCCTGGATCACCGGGACTAGCGGGAGTACGAAGACCCAGTACTTC. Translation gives CAWITGTSGSTKTQYF.

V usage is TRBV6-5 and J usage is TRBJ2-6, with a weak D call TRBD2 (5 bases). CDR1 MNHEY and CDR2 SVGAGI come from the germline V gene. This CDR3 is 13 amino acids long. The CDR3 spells CASRGSGANVLTF. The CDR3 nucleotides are TGTGCTTCCCGAGGGTCTGGGGCCAACGTCCTGACTTTC.

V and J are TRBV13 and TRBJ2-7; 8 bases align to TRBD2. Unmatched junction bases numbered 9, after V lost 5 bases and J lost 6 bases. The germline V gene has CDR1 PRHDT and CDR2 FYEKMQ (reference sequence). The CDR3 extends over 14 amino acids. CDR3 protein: CASSPGLGVIEQYF. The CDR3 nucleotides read TGTGCCAGCAGCCCGGGACTAGGTGTGATCGAGCAGTACTTC.